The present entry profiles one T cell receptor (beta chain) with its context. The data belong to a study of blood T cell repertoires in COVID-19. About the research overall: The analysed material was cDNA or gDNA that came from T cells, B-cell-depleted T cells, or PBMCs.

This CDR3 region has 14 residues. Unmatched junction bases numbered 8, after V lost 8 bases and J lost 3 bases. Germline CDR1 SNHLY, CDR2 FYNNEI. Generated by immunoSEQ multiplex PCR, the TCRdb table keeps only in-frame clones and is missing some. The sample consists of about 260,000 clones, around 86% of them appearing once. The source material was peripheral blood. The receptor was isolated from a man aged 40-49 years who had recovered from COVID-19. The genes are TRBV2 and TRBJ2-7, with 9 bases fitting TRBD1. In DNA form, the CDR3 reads TGTGCCAGCGAATCGGGGGACAGGGACTACGAGCAGTACTTC. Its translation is CASESGDRDYEQYF.